The 9 T cell receptor beta chains in this list originate from one sample, sequenced in a study of CD8 T cells in ankylosing spondylitis. TCRdb used MiXCR to reprocess the 5' RACE reads, holding one entry per CDR3 protein. The table has roughly 230,000 distinct CDR3 sequences, roughly a tenth seen once. The sample was blood, either unsorted or a sorted T cell fraction (not recorded which). Source of these receptors: a male donor with ankylosing spondylitis or in good health (not recorded which).

This clonotype was found a few times. J is TRBJ1-1 and V is TRBV10-2; D uncertain. Germline loops: CDR1 WSHSY, CDR2 SAAADI. Trimming cost V 2 bases and J 4 bases, with 8 bases left between them. The CDR3 consists of 13 residues. CDR3 protein: CASSEQEGTEAFF. CDR3 sequence (DNA): TGCGCCAGCAGTGAGCAGGAGGGCACTGAAGCTTTCTTT.

This clonotype was picked up a small number of times. The genes are TRBV11-2 and TRBJ2-2, with TRBD1 matching over 8 bases. The CDR3 is 15 residues long. Germline V gene sequence: CDR1 SGHAT, CDR2 FQNNGV. V was clipped by 2 bases and J by 4 bases; unmatched bases: 3. The CDR3 region has the DNA TGTGCCAGCAGCTTATACAGGGGGTCCACCGGGGAGCTGTTTTTT. Protein sequence: CASSLYRGSTGELFF.

This clonotype was counted ten times or more. In DNA form, the CDR3 reads TGCAGTGCTGGGGACAGGCTGAGCACAGATACGCAGTATTTT. It yields the protein CSAGDRLSTDTQYF. This sequence joins TRBV20-1 and TRBJ2-3; 8 nucleotides agree with TRBD1. J lost 0 bases, V lost 5 bases, and 4 bases had no gene match. There are 14 residues in the CDR3. Germline-derived CDR1 and CDR2 are DFQATT and SNEGSKA (reference sequence).

This clonotype was observed at least ten times. The J gene is TRBJ2-3, the V gene TRBV6-2 or TRBV6-3, with D uncertain. The CDR3 loop spans 14 amino acids. V was shortened by 4 bases and J by 4 bases, with 12 bases between the two germline ends. Germline V lookup: CDR1 MNHEY, CDR2 SVGEGT. The CDR3 sequence is CASSSGLRADTQYF. CDR3 DNA: TGTGCCAGCAGTTCTGGGCTTCGGGCAGATACGCAGTATTTT.

This clonotype was picked up many times. The chain recombines TRBV3-1 with TRBJ1-2; D is unclear. Germline V gene data show CDR1 as LGHDT and CDR2 as YNNKEL (reference sequence). The V end lost 4 bases, the J end lost 4 bases, and 13 bases lay between the germline ends. This CDR3 has 14 amino acids. CDR3 coding DNA: TGTGCCAGCAGCCCCCGGGTGGCTCCCTATGGCTACACCTTC. As protein: CASSPRVAPYGYTF.

The sample holds many counts of this clonotype. This CDR3 is CASSLLGLSAPLYF. The CDR3 bases are TGTGCCAGCAGCTTGTTGGGACTCTCCGCCCCCTTGTATTTT. The V call is TRBV7-2, the J call TRBJ2-3, with D perhaps TRBD2 (6 bases). CDR3 length: 14 amino acids. Germline V gene data show CDR1 as SGHTA and CDR2 as FQGNSA. Trimming shortened V by 3 bases and J by 14 bases, and 21 bases separated the two germline ends.

This clonotype was counted at least ten times. The rearrangement joins TRBV15 to TRBJ2-7, with D possibly being TRBD1 (6 bases). The V end lost 5 bases, the J end lost 5 bases, and 19 bases lay between the germline ends. From germline, CDR1 is LNHNV and CDR2 YYDKDF (reference sequence). CDR3 size: 15 residues. In DNA, the CDR3 is TGTGCCACCAGCCCTGAACTACAGGGCAGAGACGAGCAGTACTTC. The encoded protein is CATSPELQGRDEQYF.

This chain joins TRBV20-1 and TRBJ1-4; D call uncertain. Germline CDR1 DFQATT, CDR2 SNEGSKA (reference sequence). This CDR3 is 13 amino acids long. V lost 1 base to trimming and J lost 4 bases, with 7 bases between them. The CDR3 DNA reads TGCAGTGCTAGAGCCGGGAATAATGAAAAACTGTTTTTT. It codes for CSARAGNNEKLFF.

This clonotype appeared many times. The chain links TRBV15 to TRBJ1-2; 9 nucleotides match TRBD1. Trimming took 9 bases from V and 3 from J; bases not matched to a gene: 5. This CDR3 is 13 amino acids long. Germline V gene sequence: CDR1 LNHNV, CDR2 YYDKDF (reference sequence). The CDR3 DNA is TGTGCCACAAGGACAGGGGAACACTATGGCTACACCTTC. Amino acid sequence: CATRTGEHYGYTF.